Listed here are 16 T cell receptor beta chains from one sample, sequenced in a study of human T cells and chemical hapten exposure. Using its own MiXCR run on the RACE reads, TCRdb lists one record per CDR3 protein. The sample shows 65,000 to 95,000 distinct CDR3 sequences, approximately 8.1% of them seen only once. Documented time point: healthy volunteer bleed at 6 weeks. Total RNA extraction was carried out from unfractionated whole blood. Material: whole blood. Receptor source: a female donor in good health. Some clones in this sample may be carry-over from other donors' samples.

The rearrangement joins TRBV6-5 to TRBJ2-7; 9 bases match TRBD2. The CDR3 runs 15 residues. V trimming: 5 bases; J trimming: 2 bases; junction bases outside the gene matches: 7. The germline CDR1 and CDR2 sequences are MNHEY and SVGAGI. The CDR3 protein is CASSIGGGETYEQYF. The CDR3 DNA reads as TGTGCCAGCAGTATAGGCGGGGGGGAGACCTACGAGCAGTACTTC.

This clonotype came up many times. The V and J genes are TRBV20-1 and TRBJ1-5; 7 bases line up with TRBD1. Trimming at V came to 3 bases and at J to 5 bases, leaving 4 bases not matched to a gene. The CDR3 sequence is 13 residues long. The germline V gene encodes CDR1 DFQATT and CDR2 SNEGSKA (reference sequence). CDR3 in amino acids: CSASRDRDQPQHF. For the CDR3, the DNA is TGCAGTGCTAGCCGGGACAGAGATCAGCCCCAGCATTTT.

This clonotype was picked up a small number of times. The CDR3 spells CASSYHQGMDEQYF. The CDR3 DNA follows: TGCGCCAGCAGCTATCATCAGGGTATGGACGAGCAGTACTTC. This chain connects TRBV5-1 to TRBJ2-7, with D maybe TRBD1 (5 bases). The V and J ends lost 3 bases and 5 bases respectively, with 15 bases between them. Germline CDR1 is SGHRS and CDR2 is YFSETQ. The CDR3 length is 14 residues.

The rearrangement links TRBV5-1 to TRBJ1-1; no clear D. CDR1 is SGHRS, CDR2 YFSETQ, per germline. V lost 5 bases to trimming and J lost 3 bases, with 14 bases between them. This CDR3 region has 14 residues. CDR3 nucleotide sequence: TGCGCCAGCAGTTCCGTAGGTGGGGACACTGAAGCTTTCTTT. Encoded protein: CASSSVGGDTEAFF.

The rearrangement joins TRBV18 to TRBJ2-2, with 10 bases aligning to TRBD2. Trimming took 3 bases from V and 1 from J; bases not matched to a gene: 2. CDR3 length: 16 amino acids. CDR1 and CDR2 (germline): KGHSH, LQKENI. CDR3 loop: CASSPPSGGNTGELFF. As DNA, the CDR3 is TGTGCCAGCTCACCCCCTAGCGGGGGGAACACCGGGGAGCTGTTTTTT.

This clonotype was seen repeatedly, ten times or more. This sequence joins TRBV29-1 and TRBJ2-1, with 11 positions matching TRBD2. After removal of 3 bases from V and 6 bases from J, the junction contained 4 bases not matched to a gene. The CDR3 is made up of 14 amino acids. Germline V gene sequence: CDR1 SQVTM, CDR2 ANQGSEA. DNA for the CDR3: TGCAGCGTTGACACTAGCGGGGGTGGCAATGAGCAGTTCTTC. It yields the protein CSVDTSGGGNEQFF.

The table lists this clonotype with a few counts. Here the CDR3 reads CASSQQGAFSPLHF. The CDR3 region has the DNA TGTGCCAGCAGTCAACAGGGGGCTTTTTCACCCCTCCACTTT. V is TRBV6-4 and J is TRBJ1-6, with TRBD1 matching 9 bases. Trimming at V came to 5 bases and at J to 9 bases, leaving 5 bases not matched to a gene. Germline V gene lookup returns CDR1 MRHNA and CDR2 SNTAGT. This CDR3 has 14 amino acids.

The CDR3: CSVMRGTGLGNTIYF. CDR3 DNA: TGCAGCGTTATGAGAGGGACGGGCCTCGGAAACACCATATATTTT. V and J are TRBV29-1 and TRBJ1-3; D possibly corresponds to TRBD1 (5 bases). Germline V gene sequence: CDR1 SQVTM, CDR2 ANQGSEA. The CDR3 covers 15 residues. Trimming left V 5 bases short and J 4 bases short, with 18 bases between.

Details on this clonotype: A read error is possible here, since a much larger clone lies one base away. The chain joins TRBV3-1 to TRBJ1-5, with D uncertain. The germline gives CDR1 LGHDT, CDR2 YNNKEL (reference sequence). This CDR3 is built from 14 residues. V was pared by 1 base and J by 7 bases, with 11 bases between. CDR3 protein: CASSQGVWMQPQHF. CDR3 DNA: TGTGCCAGCAGCCAAGGGGTTTGGATGCAGCCCCAGCATTTT.

On this clonotype: It may be a read error: a sequence one base away is much more abundant. The J gene is TRBJ2-7, the V gene TRBV28; D gene ambiguous. Germline V gives CDR1 MDHEN, CDR2 SYDVKM. V lost 6 bases, J lost 3 bases, and 12 bases lay in between. This CDR3 is built from 13 residues. The chain's CDR3 is CASSLNNVYEQYF. As DNA, the CDR3 is TGTGCCAGCAGCCTTAATAACGTCTACGAGCAGTACTTC.

This clonotype was recorded many times. The chain joins TRBV6-6 to TRBJ1-1; perhaps TRBD1 as D (5 bases). Germline V CDR1 and CDR2: MNHNY, SVGAGI (reference sequence). The CDR3 is 17 amino acids. The V gene lost 5 bases and the J gene lost 4 bases, with 23 bases spanning the gap. The CDR3 loop is CASSGLGVSPQATEAFF. CDR3 in DNA: TGTGCCAGCAGTGGACTGGGGGTGTCGCCGCAGGCCACTGAAGCTTTCTTT.

This clonotype was seen repeatedly, ten times or more. The chain couples TRBV29-1 to TRBJ1-1; maybe TRBD1 (5 bases). The CDR3 is made up of 13 amino acids. CDR1 is SQVTM, CDR2 ANQGSEA, per germline. The ends were cut back, 1 base at V and 6 bases at J, with 12 bases in the middle. CDR3 residues: CSVEGFLGAEAFF. The CDR3 DNA reads as TGCAGCGTTGAAGGGTTCCTGGGGGCTGAAGCTTTCTTT.

The V and J genes are TRBV29-1 and TRBJ1-4; D not resolved. V shed 3 bases and J shed 10 bases, with 9 bases lying between them. This CDR3 is built from 11 residues. Germline CDR1 reads SQVTM; CDR2 reads ANQGSEA. CDR3 nucleotide sequence: TGCAGCGTTGACGTCGGCGGAAAACTGTTTTTT. Its translation is CSVDVGGKLFF. Full variable domain (outside the CDR3, taken from reference TRBV29-1 and TRBJ1-4): SAVISQKPSRDICQRGTSLTIQCQVDSQVTMMFWYRQQPGQSLTLIATANQGSEATYESGFVIDKFPISRPNLTFSTLTVSNMSPEDSSIYLCSVDVGGKLFFGSGTQLSVL.

This clonotype occurred once. Given a much more abundant clone one base away, this may be a read error. This sequence joins TRBV5-1 and TRBJ2-1, with TRBD2 matching over 11 bases. Germline assignment: CDR1 SGHRS and CDR2 YFSETQ. The CDR3 consists of 15 residues. Trimming took 5 bases from V and 4 from J; bases not matched to a gene: 5. The CDR3 loop is CASRWGTSGYNEQFF. CDR3 coding DNA: TGCGCCAGCAGGTGGGGGACTAGCGGATACAATGAGCAGTTCTTC.

There are many counts of this clonotype. V gene TRBV10-3 combines with J gene TRBJ2-5, with D possibly being TRBD2 (5 bases). Trimming removed 0 bases from V and 1 base from J, with 9 bases in between. The germline V gene has CDR1 ENHRY and CDR2 SYGVKD. There are 15 residues in the CDR3. Here the CDR3 reads CAISESSGSQETQYF. The DNA for the CDR3 is TGTGCCATCAGTGAGTCGTCGGGGTCCCAAGAGACCCAGTACTTC.

This clonotype came up a few times. The chain joins TRBV28 to TRBJ2-7; D call uncertain. V was trimmed by 1 base and J by 3 bases, leaving 16 bases between them. Germline lookup yields CDR1 MDHEN and CDR2 SYDVKM. This CDR3 is built from 16 residues. DNA for the CDR3: TGTGCCAGCAGTTTATACCGGGCGGCAGACCTCTACGAGCAGTACTTC. It yields the protein CASSLYRAADLYEQYF. Full variable domain (remainder filled in from reference TRBV28 and TRBJ2-7): DVKVTQSSRYLVKRTGEKVFLECVQDMDHENMFWYRQDPGLGLRLIYFSYDVKMKEKGDIPEGYSVSREKKERFSLILESASTNQTSMYLCASSLYRAADLYEQYFGPGTRLTVT.